Below, 20 T cell receptor beta chains from the same sample are listed, as sequenced in a study of blood T cells in healthy people across ages. The authors ran a second PCR of roughly 7 to 11 cycles using a sample-barcoded 5' primer and a J-beta primer mix. In TCRdb, the 5' RACE reads were re-called with MiXCR into one record per CDR3 protein. Altogether approximately 1.5 million distinct CDR3 sequences are present, about 42% being singletons, with the ten largest covering over 3.5%. Input material: blood. These TCRs come from a young woman in good health.

V gene TRBV21-1 combines with J gene TRBJ1-2. TRBV21-1 is a recognized pseudogene. This CDR3 has 16 residues. The CDR3 DNA reads as TGTGCCAGCAGCAAAGCCCGTGCGTGCCTATCTATGGACTACACCTTC. Translated, it gives CASSKARACLSMDYTF.

This chain uses TRBV4-1 with TRBJ1-3; D is ambiguous. Germline V lookup: CDR1 MGHRA, CDR2 YSYEKL. The CDR3 has 15 amino acids. Trimming removed 0 bases at V and 0 bases at J, with 6 bases between. CDR3: CASSQDRISGNTIYF. CDR3 coding DNA: TGCGCCAGCAGCCAAGATCGGATCTCTGGAAACACCATATATTTT.

This clonotype came up a few times. V is TRBV20-1 and J is TRBJ1-5; no definite D call. The CDR3 runs 13 residues. The germline V and J ends were trimmed by 7 bases and 0 bases, with 10 bases remaining between them. CDR1 is DFQATT, CDR2 SNEGSKA, per germline (reference sequence). The CDR3 region has the DNA TGCAGTGGGGCAGAGGATAGCAATCAGCCCCAGCATTTT. This codes for CSGAEDSNQPQHF.

This chain links TRBV20-1 with TRBJ1-2; no clear D gene. The CDR3 sequence is 12 residues long. The germline V gene has CDR1 DFQATT and CDR2 SNEGSKA (reference sequence). Trimming took off 3 bases at V and 6 bases at J, with 11 bases between the two ends. CDR3 protein: CSASPGVDGYTF. The CDR3 region has the DNA TGCAGTGCTAGCCCTGGGGTCGATGGCTACACCTTC.

The CDR3 coding sequence is TGTGCCAGCAGTTTCCCCCGGCGGGGGAACTACAATGAGCAGTACTTC. This sequence encodes CASSFPRRGNYNEQYF. The rearrangement links TRBV12-3 or TRBV12-4 to TRBJ2-1; 7 positions agree with TRBD2. Judging by the DNA end, TRBJ2-7 fits better; the J call may be wrong. The CDR3 loop spans 16 amino acids.

The chain recombines TRBV6-5 with TRBJ2-4, with 13 bases matching TRBD2. The CDR3 loop spans 14 amino acids. The V gene end was trimmed by 5 bases and the J gene end by 13 bases; junction bases not matched to a gene: 8. The V gene's germline CDR1 is MNHEY and CDR2 SVGAGI. CDR3 sequence (DNA): TGTGCCAGCAGTCCCAGACTAGCGGGAGGACAACAGTACTTC. It translates to CASSPRLAGGQQYF.

This chain joins TRBV20-1 and TRBJ2-7; D gene ambiguous. The length of the CDR3 is 13 residues. Trimming removed 2 bases from V and 4 bases from J, with 12 bases in between. Germline V lookup: CDR1 DFQATT, CDR2 SNEGSKA (reference sequence). The CDR3 sequence is CSARRADVYEQYF. In nucleotides, the CDR3 is TGCAGTGCTAGAAGGGCGGATGTTTACGAGCAGTACTTC.

The chain employs TRBV6-4 and TRBJ2-3; 10 positions agree with TRBD2. The V gene's germline CDR1 is MRHNA and CDR2 SNTAGT. V was clipped by 6 bases and J by 0 bases; unmatched bases: 9. The CDR3 spans 17 residues. CDR3 sequence (DNA): TGTGCCAGCAGGGCGACTAGCGGGTACCCCAGCACAGATACGCAGTATTTT. This sequence encodes CASRATSGYPSTDTQYF.

This clonotype was detected only a few times. This rearrangement joins TRBV5-1 to TRBJ2-3, with D uncertain. With 4 bases removed from V and 4 bases from J, the gap between germline ends came to 13 bases. CDR3 length: 14 residues. The germline V gene encodes CDR1 SGHRS and CDR2 YFSETQ. In nucleotides, the CDR3 is TGCGCCAGCAGCGCCAGGCTAGGTTCAGATACGCAGTATTTT. Translated, it gives CASSARLGSDTQYF.

This clonotype was detected a few times. The chain recombines TRBV5-6 with TRBJ2-1; 7 nucleotides agree with TRBD2. CDR1 is SGHDT, CDR2 YYEEEE, per germline. The CDR3 covers 17 residues. V gave up 2 bases and J gave up 4 bases; unmatched junction bases: 12. Here the CDR3 reads CASSFLSSGLGYNEQFF. In DNA, the CDR3 is TGTGCCAGCAGCTTTCTATCTAGCGGTCTAGGGTACAATGAGCAGTTCTTC.

In this sample, this clonotype turned up once. The gene calls are TRBV11-2 and TRBJ2-1; 11 positions agree with TRBD2. The CDR3 totals 15 residues. With V trimmed by 5 bases and J by 4 bases, 4 bases remained unmatched. Germline V gives CDR1 SGHAT, CDR2 FQNNGV. The CDR3 is CASSISSGRYNEQFF. The CDR3 DNA follows: TGTGCCAGCAGCATCTCTAGCGGGAGGTACAATGAGCAGTTCTTC.

This clonotype occurred a few times. The V gene is TRBV9, the J gene TRBJ1-2; D gene unclear. CDR1 SGDLS and CDR2 YYNGEE come from the germline V gene. This CDR3 region has 20 residues. The ends were cut back, 4 bases at V and 5 bases at J, with 33 bases in the middle. CDR3 region: CASSSGRGVGWTAVRYGYTF. In nucleotides, the CDR3 is TGTGCCAGCAGCTCCGGACGTGGGGTGGGGTGGACCGCCGTGAGGTATGGCTACACCTTC.

This chain uses TRBV6-1 with TRBJ2-1; D not certain. The closer fit of TRBJ2-7 to the DNA end suggests the J call may be wrong. The CDR3 runs 13 residues. Germline V gene lookup returns CDR1 MNHNS and CDR2 SASEGT. CDR3 in amino acids: CASRVIDYNEQYF. For the CDR3, the DNA is TGTGCCAGCAGGGTGATCGATTACAATGAGCAGTACTTC.

The chain recombines TRBV20-1 with TRBJ2-1, with 13 bases fitting TRBD2. The CDR3 consists of 15 residues. From germline, CDR1 is DFQATT and CDR2 SNEGSKA (reference sequence). Germline trimming cut 5 bases from V and 7 bases from J; bases unmatched to any gene: 8. CDR3 in DNA: TGCAGTGCTCCCGGACTAGCGGGGGCTGATAATGAGCAGTTCTTC. This translates into CSAPGLAGADNEQFF.

The chain uses TRBV25-1 and TRBJ2-3; 10 nucleotides agree with TRBD2. Losses at the gene ends were 1 base for V and 0 bases for J; bases not matched to a gene: 4. Per germline, CDR1 MGHDK and CDR2 SYGVNS. This CDR3 is 17 amino acids long. CDR3 amino acids: CASSELTSGESTDTQYF. The CDR3 DNA sequence: TGTGCCAGCAGTGAATTAACTAGCGGGGAGAGCACAGATACGCAGTATTTT.

This clonotype has only a few counts. The V call is TRBV20-1, the J call TRBJ1-5, with D unresolved. Germline assignment: CDR1 DFQATT and CDR2 SNEGSKA (reference sequence). Trimming took off 3 bases at V and 8 bases at J, with 17 bases between the two ends. This CDR3 is 14 amino acids long. CDR3 DNA sequence: TGCAGTGCTAGTCGCGAGGCCAGAAACAAGCCCCAGCATTTT. Protein: CSASREARNKPQHF.

This clonotype has just a few counts. This sequence joins TRBV27 and TRBJ1-2; tentative D call: TRBD1 (6 bases). CDR3 length: 15 residues. CDR1 and CDR2 from the germline V gene are MNHEY and SMNVEV (reference sequence). Trimming left V 4 bases short and J 2 bases short, with 14 bases between. The CDR3 loop is CASSSTGHSNYGYTF. The CDR3 coding sequence is TGTGCCAGCAGTTCAACGGGACATTCAAACTATGGCTACACCTTC.

This clonotype was seen a few times. The chain carries TRBV29-1 and TRBJ2-5; 12 nucleotides agree with TRBD2. Trimming removed 7 bases from V and 5 bases from J; junction bases left unmatched: 5. Germline V gene lookup returns CDR1 SQVTM and CDR2 ANQGSEA. CDR3 size: 13 residues. For the CDR3, the DNA is TGCAGCGACAGACTAGCGGGGGAGGAGACCCAGTACTTC. It encodes CSDRLAGEETQYF.

V and J are TRBV20-1 and TRBJ1-1; TRBD1 might be the D (5 bases). Germline lookup yields CDR1 DFQATT and CDR2 SNEGSKA (reference sequence). Trimming removed 1 base from V and 5 bases from J, with 17 bases in between. The CDR3 spans 15 residues. The CDR3 loop is CSARAVSQGGTEAFF. The DNA for the CDR3 is TGCAGTGCTAGAGCTGTAAGTCAGGGAGGGACTGAAGCTTTCTTT.

This clonotype was picked up a small number of times. The chain employs TRBV27 and TRBJ2-1, with D unclear. Trimming removed 8 bases from V and 6 bases from J, with 11 bases in between. The CDR3 is made up of 12 amino acids. Germline lookup yields CDR1 MNHEY and CDR2 SMNVEV (reference sequence). The CDR3 DNA is TGTGCCAGCGGCGACTCGGCCAATGAGCAGTTCTTC. Translation: CASGDSANEQFF.